This paragraph covers one T cell receptor (beta chain) sequence. This sample is drawn from a study of blood T cell repertoires in COVID-19. The wider study: Some COVID-19 samples were acute and others convalescent; all came from the United States, Italy and Spain. T cells, B-cell-depleted T cells, or PBMCs provided the cDNA or gDNA that served as material.

Study processing details: Amplification of reference gene primers was used by the study to estimate nucleated cell counts. Clones were read by immunoSEQ multiplex PCR, and TCRdb kept only the in-frame ones, dropping some. D and trimming were read from the DNA, whereas the V and J calls and clone size are those reported in that table. The table shows some 76,000 clones, with 82% occurring only once. With 6 bases removed from V and 2 bases from J, the gap between germline ends came to 13 bases. This CDR3 is built from 14 residues. In germline, CDR1 is MDHEN, CDR2 SYDVKM. Specimen: peripheral blood. J is TRBJ1-2 and V is TRBV28, with D possibly TRBD1 on 6 matching bases. The TCR sequence derives from a man over 45 with acute or convalescent COVID-19. In nucleotides, the CDR3 is TGTGCCAGCAGCATGGGGGGGCCCAACTATGGCTACACCTTC. Its protein product is CASSMGGPNYGYTF.